A single sample gave rise to the 20 T cell receptor beta chains below, sequenced in a study of post-analysis software for immune sequencing data. Broader study findings: Compared with controls, patients had more of five or six TRBV segments, including TRBV5-6, TRBV5-1 and TRBV20-1.

Their antigens are not known. Libraries were made from TCR beta cDNA, and they carried unique molecular identifiers. TCRdb analysed the PCR reads with MiXCR anew, one entry per CDR3 protein. The sample lists roughly 600,000 distinct CDR3 sequences, around 40% occurring once. The source material was blood. The receptor source for this set is a girl aged 5-17 years with multiple sclerosis.

This clonotype was observed a few times. DNA for the CDR3: TGTGCCAGCAGCGCCGAGGGGACTCTATATAGCAATCAGCCCCAGCATTTT. Translating it yields CASSAEGTLYSNQPQHF. The rearrangement joins TRBV7-9 to TRBJ1-5, with D possibly being TRBD1 (5 bases). The V gene's germline CDR1 is SEHNR and CDR2 FQNEAQ (reference sequence). The CDR3 is made up of 17 amino acids. V shed 5 bases and J shed 0 bases, with 17 bases lying between them.

This clonotype was found a few times. The chain recombines TRBV10-3 with TRBJ2-1, with 11 bases aligning to TRBD2. The junction had 9 bases not matched to a gene; V was cut back by 10 bases and J by 7 bases. CDR1 and CDR2 (germline): ENHRY, SYGVKD. The length of the CDR3 is 14 residues. The CDR3 DNA follows: TGTGCCACAATAGCGGGGGGGCCCCATAATGAGCAGTTCTTC. Protein: CATIAGGPHNEQFF.

The V gene is TRBV11-3, the J gene TRBJ2-1; no clear D gene. Germline-derived CDR1 and CDR2 are SGHNT and YENEEA. This CDR3 is 15 amino acids long. V lost 5 bases and J 4 bases, leaving 15 bases between the germline ends. The CDR3 loop reads CASSPRVRVYNEQFF. Here the CDR3 DNA reads TGTGCCAGCAGCCCTCGGGTCCGGGTTTACAATGAGCAGTTCTTC.

This CDR3 is CASSLVQGGYNEQFF. The CDR3 nucleotides read TGTGCCAGCAGCTTGGTACAGGGAGGATACAATGAGCAGTTCTTC. V is TRBV5-5 and J is TRBJ2-1; TRBD1 or TRBD2 may be the D gene (6 bases each). There are 15 residues in the CDR3. The V and J ends lost 0 bases and 4 bases respectively, with 11 bases between them. The germline V gene has CDR1 SGHKS and CDR2 YYEKEE (reference sequence).

The chain links TRBV4-1 to TRBJ2-7, with TRBD1 matching 7 bases. Germline V lookup: CDR1 MGHRA, CDR2 YSYEKL. Trimming at V came to 4 bases and at J to 3 bases, leaving 6 bases not matched to a gene. The CDR3 is 14 residues long. CDR3 DNA: TGCGCCAGCAGCCTCGGGACAGAAGTCTACGAGCAGTACTTC. Protein: CASSLGTEVYEQYF.

The rearrangement uses TRBV5-6 and TRBJ2-1, with D unresolved. Germline CDR1 and CDR2: SGHDT and YYEEEE. Trimming took 4 bases from V and 2 from J, leaving 10 bases between them. The CDR3 runs 14 residues. The CDR3 region has the DNA TGTGCCAGCAGCGCCCCAAGCCCCTACAATGAGCAGTTCTTC. Its translation: CASSAPSPYNEQFF.

The chain carries TRBV10-3 and TRBJ2-7, with D maybe TRBD1 (6 bases). Germline V gene sequence: CDR1 ENHRY, CDR2 SYGVKD. V shed 6 bases and J shed 0 bases, with 18 bases lying between them. This CDR3 has 16 amino acids. The CDR3 here is CAIRGGSAGDSYEQYF. The CDR3 DNA follows: TGTGCCATCAGAGGGGGTTCGGCAGGGGACTCCTACGAGCAGTACTTC.

This clonotype has just a few counts. V usage is TRBV7-3 and J usage is TRBJ2-6; 7 nucleotides agree with TRBD1. The CDR3 extends over 14 amino acids. Germline lookup yields CDR1 SGHTA and CDR2 FQGTGA. Unmatched junction bases numbered 8, after V lost 5 bases and J lost 10 bases. Here the CDR3 reads CASSPTTGMNVLTF. DNA for the CDR3: TGTGCCAGCAGCCCTACGACAGGGATGAACGTCCTGACTTTC. Combining the CDR3 with reference TRBV7-3 and TRBJ2-6 gives the whole variable domain GAGVSQTPSNKVTEKGKYVELRCDPISGHTALYWYRQSLGQGPEFLIYFQGTGAADDSGLPNDRFFAVRPEGSVSTLKIQRTERGDSAVYLCASSPTTGMNVLTFGAGSRLTVL.

V gene TRBV5-1 combines with J gene TRBJ2-5, with D unresolved. The V end was cut by 2 bases, the J end by 0 bases, with 5 bases between. This CDR3 has 13 residues. Germline V gene lookup returns CDR1 SGHRS and CDR2 YFSETQ. DNA of the CDR3: TGCGCCAGCAGCTTCTTGGACCAAGAGACCCAGTACTTC. Its translation is CASSFLDQETQYF.

The rearrangement uses TRBV20-1 and TRBJ2-5; weak D call: TRBD2 (6 bases). Germline loops: CDR1 DFQATT, CDR2 SNEGSKA (reference sequence). Deletions cut 5 bases from V and 1 base from J, with 11 bases between. This CDR3 is built from 13 residues. DNA for the CDR3: TGCAGTGCTTCGGGGGAATTCCAAGAGACCCAGTACTTC. Amino acid sequence: CSASGEFQETQYF.

This clonotype was found a few times. The chain has TRBV10-3 and TRBJ2-5; D gene uncertain. Deletions cut 2 bases from V and 1 base from J, with 11 bases between. This CDR3 has 15 residues. Per germline, CDR1 ENHRY and CDR2 SYGVKD. The DNA of the CDR3 is TGTGCCATCAGTGAGGCCGGTGGGCCCCAAGAGACCCAGTACTTC. It codes for CAISEAGGPQETQYF.

This clonotype turned up a few times. The chain joins TRBV12-3 or TRBV12-4 to TRBJ1-2; D uncertain. The CDR3 is made up of 15 amino acids. Between the trimmed V and J ends, which lost 1 base and 4 bases, there was a span of 13 bases. Here the CDR3 reads CASSLGGTDLYGYTF. The CDR3 DNA is TGTGCCAGCAGTTTAGGGGGAACAGACCTCTATGGCTACACCTTC.

The chain combines TRBV20-1 with TRBJ1-2, with unresolved D. The CDR3 runs 12 residues. V lost 5 bases to trimming and J lost 6 bases, with 13 bases between them. The germline gives CDR1 DFQATT, CDR2 SNEGSKA (reference sequence). CDR3 in amino acids: CSAYRAQHGYTF. CDR3 nucleotide sequence: TGCAGTGCTTATCGGGCTCAACATGGCTACACCTTC.

This chain joins TRBV20-1 and TRBJ2-5; D may be TRBD1 or TRBD2 (6 bases each). This CDR3 comprises 15 residues. Trimming left V 6 bases short and J 1 base short, with 18 bases between. Germline CDR1 DFQATT, CDR2 SNEGSKA (reference sequence). CDR3 nucleotide sequence: TGCAGTGCAGAGGGGGGCCAGCGGCCCCAAGAGACCCAGTACTTC. It specifies CSAEGGQRPQETQYF.

This clonotype was observed a handful of times. The chain has TRBV12-5 and TRBJ2-7; TRBD1 might be the D (6 bases). Between the trimmed V and J ends, which lost 0 bases and 0 bases, there was a span of 12 bases. Germline CDR1 is LGHNT and CDR2 is FRNRAP. There are 16 residues in the CDR3. The CDR3 is CASGLVGGLSSYEQYF. The CDR3 DNA is TGTGCTAGTGGTTTGGTAGGGGGTCTGAGCTCCTACGAGCAGTACTTC.

This chain connects TRBV5-1 to TRBJ2-1; 8 positions agree with TRBD1. Germline V gives CDR1 SGHRS, CDR2 YFSETQ. With V trimmed by 3 bases and J by 1 base, 3 bases remained unmatched. The CDR3 contains 15 residues. The CDR3 bases are TGCGCCAGCAGCTCACGGACAGGGTCCTACAATGAGCAGTTCTTC. Protein: CASSSRTGSYNEQFF.

The chain uses TRBV5-1 and TRBJ2-1; the match to TRBD1 covers 9 bases. With 5 bases clipped from V and 6 bases from J, the junction kept 15 bases outside the gene matches. The V gene's germline CDR1 is SGHRS and CDR2 YFSETQ. The CDR3 has 17 residues. This chain's CDR3 is CASSRLSGTGRINEQFF. As DNA, the CDR3 is TGCGCCAGCAGTCGATTGTCCGGGACAGGGAGAATCAATGAGCAGTTCTTC.

This clonotype was observed a few times. The V gene is TRBV7-9, the J gene TRBJ2-7; D gene ambiguous. Germline CDR1 and CDR2: SEHNR and FQNEAQ (reference sequence). Trimming shortened V by 6 bases and J by 2 bases, and 17 bases separated the two germline ends. CDR3 length: 15 amino acids. CDR3 bases: TGTGCCAGCAGTCTTAGCCGGAGTGGGCCCTACGAGCAGTACTTC. Residues: CASSLSRSGPYEQYF. Variable domain in full (rest from reference TRBV7-9 and TRBJ2-7): DTGVSQNPRHKITKRGQNVTFRCDPISEHNRLYWYRQTLGQGPEFLTYFQNEAQLEKSRLLSDRFSAERPKGSFSTLEIQRTEQGDSAMYLCASSLSRSGPYEQYFGPGTRLTVT.

V and J are TRBV27 and TRBJ1-1; 7 bases align to TRBD1. V dropped 7 bases and J dropped 6; count of bases not matched to a gene: 14. Germline assignment: CDR1 MNHEY and CDR2 SMNVEV (reference sequence). The CDR3 extends over 15 amino acids. This chain's CDR3 is CASKTKDRVGAEAFF. As DNA, the CDR3 is TGTGCCAGCAAAACGAAAGACAGGGTTGGGGCTGAAGCTTTCTTT.

The chain carries TRBV24-1 and TRBJ2-2; 8 nucleotides line up with TRBD1. J was trimmed by 0 bases and V by 4 bases; bases with no gene match: 3. The CDR3 consists of 16 residues. Germline V gene lookup returns CDR1 KGHDR and CDR2 SFDVKD. CDR3 protein: CATSDPRGPNTGELFF. The CDR3 coding sequence is TGTGCCACCAGTGACCCCAGGGGGCCGAACACCGGGGAGCTGTTTTTT.